The table lists the clone carrying this T cell receptor (beta chain) with many counts. The antigen remains undetermined. TCRdb re-called the reads through MiXCR, storing one row per CDR3 protein. The profile shows approximately 260,000 distinct CDR3 sequences, more than 15% of them singletons. This entry is derived from a study of T cell repertoires in cytomegalovirus infection. Overall study: It was the public TCR beta signatures that indicated both CMV infection and matching HLA type. Study findings and constraints: Based on cumulative public TCR beta family frequency, carriers of CMV plus the relevant HLA were identified. What dominated the ex vivo response were HLA-C-restricted CMV-specific TCR beta clonotypes.

Deletions cut 7 bases from V and 1 base from J, with 13 bases between. The CDR3 contains 14 residues. The germline V gene has CDR1 MDHEN and CDR2 SYDVKM. J is TRBJ1-1 and V is TRBV28; possible D gene TRBD1, 5 bases. The sample taken for sequencing was CD8+ T cells from PBMCs. This receptor was identified in a human donor in good health (CMV status not recorded). Some clones in this sample may be carry-over from other donors' samples. The CDR3 is CASTAGTRNTEAFF. In DNA, the CDR3 is TGTGCCAGCACAGCAGGGACCCGGAACACTGAAGCTTTCTTT.